Listed below are T cell receptor beta chains from one sample, sequenced in a study of Ad26.COV2.S vaccination and SARS-CoV-2 variants. Some clones are missing from TCRdb's copy, which holds only in-frame ones; the method was immunoSEQ multiplex PCR. The table includes about 400,000 clones, roughly 85% detected once. The sample in question was peripheral blood, obtained in a trial of Ad26.COV2.S vaccine versus placebo. All receptors derive from a person aged 18-65 years who received the Ad26.COV2.S COVID-19 vaccine or a placebo. The CDR3 runs from the conserved cysteine through the conserved F or W. A D gene is named only where the DNA matches it firmly. Size is stated for part of the rows, as once, few or many counts, or as a class when the clone is expanded.

V gene: TRBV18; D gene: TRBD2; J gene: TRBJ2-1; clone size: .; CDR3 DNA: TGTGCCAGCCGGGGGACTAGCGGGAATTTGCATGAGCAGTTCTTC; CDR3 protein: CASRGTSGNLHEQFF
V gene: TRBV7-2; D gene: .; J gene: TRBJ2-5; clone size: .; CDR3 DNA: TGTGCCAGCAGCTTCGGGGAAGAGACCCAGTACTTC; CDR3 protein: CASSFGEETQYF
V gene: TRBV27; D gene: .; J gene: TRBJ1-6; clone size: .; CDR3 DNA: TGTGCCAGCAGTTTCCGCGCCTTTTATTCACCCCTCCACTTT; CDR3 protein: CASSFRAFYSPLHF
V gene: TRBV24-1; D gene: TRBD2; J gene: TRBJ2-1; clone size: .; CDR3 DNA: TGTGCCACGGGGACTAGCGGTGACAATGAGCAGTTCTTC; CDR3 protein: CATGTSGDNEQFF
V gene: TRBV19; D gene: .; J gene: TRBJ2-3; clone size: .; CDR3 DNA: TGTGCCAGTAGCCTACAGGGAGATACGCAGTATTTT; CDR3 protein: CASSLQGDTQYF
V gene: TRBV4-2; D gene: .; J gene: TRBJ1-5; clone size: once; CDR3 DNA: TGTGCCAGCAGCCAAGACCCCAGGGATCAGCCCCAGCATTTT; CDR3 protein: CASSQDPRDQPQHF
V gene: TRBV5-1; D gene: .; J gene: TRBJ1-3; clone size: .; CDR3 DNA: TGCGCCAGCAGCCCCGGAGGCTCTGGAAACACCATATATTTT; CDR3 protein: CASSPGGSGNTIYF
V gene: TRBV19; D gene: TRBD1; J gene: TRBJ1-5; clone size: few; CDR3 DNA: TGTGCCAGCAGCCCGGACAGGGCGGGCAATCAGCCCCAGCATTTT; CDR3 protein: CASSPDRAGNQPQHF
V gene: TRBV29-1; D gene: TRBD1; J gene: TRBJ1-2; clone size: .; CDR3 DNA: TGCAGCGTGGACAGGGGCCGCCTAGGGAGGGACTATGGCTACACCTTC; CDR3 protein: CSVDRGRLGRDYGYTF
V gene: TRBV14; D gene: .; J gene: TRBJ1-3; clone size: .; CDR3 DNA: TGTGCCAGCAGCCAAGTAGGGCACATCTCTGGAAACACCATATATTTT; CDR3 protein: CASSQVGHISGNTIYF
V gene: TRBV7-2; D gene: .; J gene: TRBJ2-5; clone size: .; CDR3 DNA: TGTGCCAGCAGCCTTAGTAGCCGGTCAAGAGAGACCCAGTACTTC; CDR3 protein: CASSLSSRSRETQYF
V gene: TRBV7-6; D gene: .; J gene: TRBJ2-5; clone size: .; CDR3 DNA: TGTGCCAGCAGCCCCCCCTGGCTAGCAGCTCAAGGAGAGACCCAGTACTTC; CDR3 protein: CASSPPWLAAQGETQYF
V gene: TRBV3-1/TRBV3-2; D gene: .; J gene: TRBJ1-1; clone size: .; CDR3 DNA: TGTGCCAGCAGCCAAGATGAAGAGAGGGAAGCTTTCTTT; CDR3 protein: CASSQDEEREAFF
V gene: TRBV19; D gene: TRBD1; J gene: TRBJ2-7; clone size: .; CDR3 DNA: TGTGCCAGTAGGACCACCGGGACAGGGAACTACGAGCAGTACTTC; CDR3 protein: CASRTTGTGNYEQYF
V gene: TRBV5-1; D gene: TRBD1; J gene: TRBJ1-4; clone size: once; CDR3 DNA: TGCGCCAGCAGCGCAGACAGGGGAGGCGAAAAACTGTTTTTT; CDR3 protein: CASSADRGGEKLFF
V gene: TRBV4-1; D gene: TRBD1; J gene: TRBJ1-1; clone size: few; CDR3 DNA: TGCGCCAGCAGCCAGCTGGACAGGCCGGCTGAAGCTTTCTTT; CDR3 protein: CASSQLDRPAEAFF
V gene: TRBV7-3; D gene: TRBD2; J gene: TRBJ2-3; clone size: .; CDR3 DNA: TGTGCCAGCAATAGCGGGGTTAGCACAGATACGCAGTATTTT; CDR3 protein: CASNSGVSTDTQYF
V gene: TRBV3-1/TRBV3-2; D gene: .; J gene: TRBJ1-2; clone size: .; CDR3 DNA: TGTGCCAGCAGCCAAGATGTGGGTGACTATGGCTACACCTTC; CDR3 protein: CASSQDVGDYGYTF
V gene: TRBV29-1; D gene: TRBD2; J gene: TRBJ2-7; clone size: .; CDR3 DNA: TGCAGCGTGGGGGGGGTTACCTCGGGAGATGTCTACGAGCAGTACTTC; CDR3 protein: CSVGGVTSGDVYEQYF
V gene: TRBV3-1/TRBV3-2; D gene: .; J gene: TRBJ2-3; clone size: once; CDR3 DNA: TGTGCCAGCAGCCTCCTTGGACAGCCTGCCGGGATTGGGCAGTATTTT; CDR3 protein: CASSLLGQPAGIGQYF
V gene: TRBV7-2; D gene: .; J gene: TRBJ2-1; clone size: .; CDR3 DNA: TGTGCCAGCAGCCCCTTAGAAAACGACAATGAGCAGTTCTTC; CDR3 protein: CASSPLENDNEQFF
V gene: TRBV4-1; D gene: .; J gene: TRBJ2-3; clone size: .; CDR3 DNA: TGCGCCAGCAGCCAAGGGATTGCGGGCGCAACTCTGTGGACAGATACGCAGTATTTT; CDR3 protein: CASSQGIAGATLWTDTQYF
V gene: TRBV11-3; D gene: .; J gene: TRBJ2-4; clone size: .; CDR3 DNA: TGTGCCAGCAGATCCGATGGAGCCAAAAACATTCAGTACTTC; CDR3 protein: CASRSDGAKNIQYF
V gene: TRBV3-1/TRBV3-2; D gene: TRBD2; J gene: TRBJ2-2; clone size: .; CDR3 DNA: TGTGCCAGCAGCCAACAGCGGGAGGTTAACACCGGGGAGCTGTTTTTT; CDR3 protein: CASSQQREVNTGELFF
V gene: TRBV24-1; D gene: TRBD2; J gene: TRBJ2-1; clone size: once; CDR3 DNA: TGTGCCACCAGTTGGGGACTAGCGGGAGTGAATGAGCAGTTCTTC; CDR3 protein: CATSWGLAGVNEQFF
V gene: TRBV3-1/TRBV3-2; D gene: .; J gene: TRBJ2-2; clone size: .; CDR3 DNA: TGTGCCAGCACCGGGTACGGGACCGGGGAGCTGTTTTTT; CDR3 protein: CASTGYGTGELFF
V gene: TRBV9; D gene: .; J gene: TRBJ1-3; clone size: once; CDR3 DNA: TGTGCCAGCAGCGTGGACCGTGGAAACACCATATATTTT; CDR3 protein: CASSVDRGNTIYF
V gene: TRBV9; D gene: TRBD1; J gene: TRBJ1-2; clone size: .; CDR3 DNA: TGTGCCAGCAGCCCTCGACAGGGCACCGCTTTTGGCTACACCTTC; CDR3 protein: CASSPRQGTAFGYTF
V gene: TRBV10-1; D gene: .; J gene: TRBJ1-1; clone size: .; CDR3 DNA: TGCGCCAGCCACCTTAAGCCGTCACCGCAGAACACTGAAGCTTTCTTT; CDR3 protein: CASHLKPSPQNTEAFF
V gene: TRBV7-9; D gene: .; J gene: TRBJ2-7; clone size: .; CDR3 DNA: TGTGCCAGCAGCCTCCCTAGCTCCTACGAGCAGTACTTC; CDR3 protein: CASSLPSSYEQYF